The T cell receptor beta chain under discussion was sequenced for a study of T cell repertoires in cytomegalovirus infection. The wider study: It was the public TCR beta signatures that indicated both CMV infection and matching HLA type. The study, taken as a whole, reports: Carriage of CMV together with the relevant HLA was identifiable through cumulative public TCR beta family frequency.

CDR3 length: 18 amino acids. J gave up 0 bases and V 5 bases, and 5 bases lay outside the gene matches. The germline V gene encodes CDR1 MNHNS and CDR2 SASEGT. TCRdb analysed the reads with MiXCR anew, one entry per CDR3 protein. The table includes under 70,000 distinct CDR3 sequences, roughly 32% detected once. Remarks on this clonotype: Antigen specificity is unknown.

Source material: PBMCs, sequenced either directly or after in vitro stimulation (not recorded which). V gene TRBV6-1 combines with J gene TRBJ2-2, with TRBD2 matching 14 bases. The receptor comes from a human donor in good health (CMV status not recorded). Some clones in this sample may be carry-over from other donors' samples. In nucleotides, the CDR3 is TGTGCCAGCAGTCGCGGACTAGCGGGAGGCACGAACACCGGGGAGCTGTTTTTT. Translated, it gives CASSRGLAGGTNTGELFF.